This TCR beta chain emerged from a study of T cells in Graves' hyperthyroidism and ophthalmopathy. V lost 4 bases and J 4 bases, leaving 12 bases between the germline ends. The germline CDR1 and CDR2 sequences are SGHRS and YFSETQ. CDR3 length equals 14 residues. Amplified TCR beta CDR3 regions came from RNA transcripts. In the first-round RT-PCR of the TCR CDR3, the HTBI primer set was used. One entry per CDR3 protein, called by TCRdb with MiXCR from the multiplex PCR reads. Of 500,000 to 600,000 distinct CDR3 sequences in the sample, about half were seen once. This clonotype was counted at least ten times.

The source is an adult woman with Graves' disease, either hyperthyroidism or ophthalmopathy (not recorded which). Sequencing was carried out using peripheral blood or thyroid tissue (not recorded which). The V call is TRBV5-1, the J call TRBJ1-5; D is perhaps TRBD1 (6 bases). The CDR3, as DNA: TGCGCCAGCAGCCCGGACAGCAGGAATCAGCCCCAGCATTTT. This gives the protein CASSPDSRNQPQHF.